The next 21 T cell receptor beta chains were all read from a single sample in a study of human T cells and chemical hapten exposure. Individual cDNA molecules had unique molecular identifiers attached to them by the library. MiXCR was run by TCRdb on the reads, yielding one entry per CDR3 protein. This sample has 120,000 or so distinct CDR3 sequences, with 8.5% to 9% found just once. Someone pulled total RNA out of unfractionated whole blood. The sequenced material came from whole blood. These receptor sequences come from a human donor in good health. Some clones in this sample may be carry-over from other donors' samples.

This clonotype was counted only a few times. The gene calls are TRBV6-5 and TRBJ2-7, with TRBD1 matching 8 bases. Unmatched junction bases numbered 9, after V lost 6 bases and J lost 2 bases. Germline assignment: CDR1 MNHEY and CDR2 SVGAGI. This CDR3 comprises 15 residues. DNA for the CDR3: TGTGCCAGCAGCGTAGGGACAGGATCCGCCTACGAGCAGTACTTC. As protein: CASSVGTGSAYEQYF.

This clonotype was counted a few times. This chain links TRBV6-2 or TRBV6-3 with TRBJ2-1; 11 bases align to TRBD1. In germline, CDR1 is MNHEY, CDR2 SVGEGT. Trimming took 5 bases from V and 7 from J; bases not matched to a gene: 7. The CDR3 contains 15 residues. CDR3 nucleotide sequence: TGTGCCAGCAGTGAAGGACAGGGGGCGGATAATGAGCAGTTCTTC. Protein sequence: CASSEGQGADNEQFF.

This clonotype was observed many times. The chain couples TRBV25-1 to TRBJ2-1; 7 nucleotides align to TRBD2. With 3 bases clipped from V and 0 bases from J, the junction kept 11 bases outside the gene matches. Per the germline V gene, CDR1 is MGHDK and CDR2 is SYGVNS. The CDR3 runs 18 residues. CDR3 in amino acids: CASSDTDRLAGSYNEQFF. CDR3 sequence (DNA): TGTGCCAGCAGTGACACGGACCGACTAGCAGGCTCCTACAATGAGCAGTTCTTC.

There are a few counts of this clonotype. The chain employs TRBV27 and TRBJ2-7; D possibly corresponds to TRBD1 (6 bases). This CDR3 spans 15 amino acids. Trimming took off 1 base at V and 6 bases at J, with 16 bases between the two ends. Germline V gene data show CDR1 as MNHEY and CDR2 as SMNVEV (reference sequence). DNA of the CDR3: TGTGCCAGCAGTTTATTGGCAGGGGATGTCGGCGAGCAGTACTTC. Its protein product is CASSLLAGDVGEQYF.

V usage is TRBV4-1 and J usage is TRBJ1-3; TRBD1 might be the D (5 bases). This CDR3 contains 19 residues. The V and J ends lost 2 bases and 1 base respectively, with 21 bases between them. Germline CDR1 is MGHRA and CDR2 is YSYEKL. Here the CDR3 reads CASSQYRSGIRTSGNTIYF. The CDR3 DNA sequence: TGCGCCAGCAGCCAATATAGGTCAGGGATTCGAACATCTGGAAACACCATATATTTT.

Only a few counts were recorded for this clonotype. The chain joins TRBV19 to TRBJ2-3; the match to TRBD1 covers 7 bases. The CDR3 is made up of 16 amino acids. After removal of 3 bases from V and 4 bases from J, the junction contained 10 bases not matched to a gene. CDR1 is LNHDA, CDR2 SQIVND, per germline (reference sequence). The chain's CDR3 is CASSMGRGQGSDTQYF. The CDR3 bases are TGTGCCAGTAGTATGGGAAGGGGGCAAGGATCAGATACGCAGTATTTT. Using reference TRBV19 and TRBJ2-3 for the parts outside the CDR3, the full variable domain is DGGITQSPKYLFRKEGQNVTLSCEQNLNHDAMYWYRQDPGQGLRLIYYSQIVNDFQKGDIAEGYSVSREKKESFPLTVTSAQKNPTAFYLCASSMGRGQGSDTQYFGPGTRLTVL.

This clonotype was detected only a few times. The J gene is TRBJ2-5, the V gene TRBV7-9, with TRBD1 matching over 9 bases. In germline, CDR1 is SEHNR, CDR2 FQNEAQ (reference sequence). V trimming: 5 bases; J trimming: 5 bases; junction bases outside the gene matches: 9. The CDR3 is 15 residues long. The CDR3 region has the DNA TGTGCCAGCAGCGACGACAGGGGGGTTTGGGAGACCCAGTACTTC. This codes for CASSDDRGVWETQYF. The variable domain in full, with the rest retrieved from reference TRBV7-9 and TRBJ2-5, is DTGVSQNPRHKITKRGQNVTFRCDPISEHNRLYWYRQTLGQGPEFLTYFQNEAQLEKSRLLSDRFSAERPKGSFSTLEIQRTEQGDSAMYLCASSDDRGVWETQYFGPGTRLLVL.

The rearrangement uses TRBV30 and TRBJ2-2; D perhaps matches TRBD1 (6 bases). The V end lost 5 bases, the J end lost 3 bases, and 19 bases lay between the germline ends. Per the germline V gene, CDR1 is GTSNPN and CDR2 is SVGIG (reference sequence). This CDR3 region has 16 residues. CDR3 sequence: CAWQHSWTDDTGELFF. The CDR3 DNA reads as TGTGCCTGGCAACACTCGTGGACAGACGACACCGGGGAGCTGTTTTTT.

This clonotype was counted only a few times. The chain links TRBV20-1 to TRBJ2-7; D not certain. This CDR3 has 12 residues. Between the trimmed V and J ends, which lost 4 bases and 6 bases, there was a span of 13 bases. Germline assignment: CDR1 DFQATT and CDR2 SNEGSKA (reference sequence). CDR3 protein: CSAKAPATEQYF. CDR3 DNA sequence: TGCAGTGCTAAAGCCCCTGCGACCGAGCAGTACTTC.

This chain joins TRBV6-2 or TRBV6-3 and TRBJ2-2; D perhaps matches TRBD1 (5 bases). CDR1 and CDR2 from the germline V gene are MNHEY and SVGEGT. The CDR3 is 16 residues long. V lost 2 bases and J lost 0, with 10 bases in between. DNA of the CDR3: TGTGCCAGCAGTTACGACAGACGAGCGAACACCGGGGAGCTGTTTTTT. It specifies CASSYDRRANTGELFF.

This clonotype was observed a handful of times. This chain joins TRBV5-1 and TRBJ2-2; the D gene is possibly TRBD1 (6 bases). The CDR3 covers 18 residues. Trimming shortened V by 4 bases and J by 0 bases, and 19 bases separated the two germline ends. From germline, CDR1 is SGHRS and CDR2 YFSETQ. CDR3 residues: CASSQGPGGLANTGELFF. In DNA, the CDR3 is TGCGCCAGCAGCCAGGGGCCAGGAGGCCTTGCGAACACCGGGGAGCTGTTTTTT.

This rearrangement joins TRBV7-9 to TRBJ2-2, with D perhaps TRBD1 or TRBD2 (5 bases each). This CDR3 comprises 14 residues. Per germline, CDR1 SEHNR and CDR2 FQNEAQ (reference sequence). The germline V and J ends were trimmed by 5 bases and 4 bases, with 11 bases remaining between them. CDR3 residues: CASSIRDPTGELFF. The CDR3 coding sequence is TGTGCCAGCAGCATCCGGGACCCCACCGGGGAGCTGTTTTTT. Complete variable domain (other parts from reference TRBV7-9 and TRBJ2-2): DTGVSQNPRHKITKRGQNVTFRCDPISEHNRLYWYRQTLGQGPEFLTYFQNEAQLEKSRLLSDRFSAERPKGSFSTLEIQRTEQGDSAMYLCASSIRDPTGELFFGEGSRLTVL.

The gene calls are TRBV20-1 and TRBJ2-7; 8 bases agree with TRBD1. The CDR3 runs 16 residues. Losses at the gene ends were 1 base for V and 4 bases for J; bases not matched to a gene: 12. Germline assignment: CDR1 DFQATT and CDR2 SNEGSKA (reference sequence). CDR3 residues: CSARGKTGQVYYEQYF. In nucleotides, the CDR3 is TGCAGTGCTAGAGGGAAGACGGGACAGGTATATTACGAGCAGTACTTC.

This clonotype was picked up many times. The chain combines TRBV20-1 with TRBJ2-4, with 8 bases that match TRBD1. V was clipped by 3 bases and J by 10 bases; unmatched bases: 14. The CDR3 has 15 residues. Germline CDR1 is DFQATT and CDR2 is SNEGSKA (reference sequence). This chain's CDR3 is CSARATGAAERIQYF. CDR3 bases: TGCAGTGCTAGGGCGACAGGGGCCGCGGAGAGGATTCAGTACTTC.

This clonotype came up a few times. The V and J genes are TRBV29-1 and TRBJ2-2; D ambiguous. Trimming cost V 5 bases and J 1 base, with 11 bases left between them. This CDR3 spans 14 amino acids. Looked up from germline, CDR1 is SQVTM and CDR2 is ANQGSEA. CDR3 in amino acids: CSVLPLGNTGELFF. Here the CDR3 DNA reads TGCAGCGTTCTGCCCCTCGGGAACACCGGGGAGCTGTTTTTT.

This chain links TRBV6-5 with TRBJ2-1; the match to TRBD2 covers 8 bases. Germline V CDR1 and CDR2: MNHEY, SVGAGI. V lost 5 bases, J lost 6 bases, and 3 bases stayed unmatched. CDR3 length: 13 residues. CDR3 nucleotide sequence: TGTGCCAGCAGTGGGGGGACTAGCAATGAGCAGTTCTTC. This gives the protein CASSGGTSNEQFF.

This clonotype was observed at least ten times. J is TRBJ1-4 and V is TRBV27; 9 positions agree with TRBD1. CDR1 is MNHEY and CDR2 is SMNVEV in the germline V gene (reference sequence). Trimming cost V 6 bases and J 6 bases; bases outside gene matches: 5. The CDR3 contains 14 residues. CDR3 residues: CASSLQGADEKLFF. CDR3 DNA sequence: TGTGCCAGCAGCCTACAGGGGGCTGATGAAAAACTGTTTTTT.

This clonotype was found many times. V gene TRBV6-5 combines with J gene TRBJ1-4; possibly TRBD1 for D (5 bases). V was trimmed by 8 bases and J by 5 bases, leaving 12 bases between them. The CDR3 runs 13 residues. Germline lookup yields CDR1 MNHEY and CDR2 SVGAGI. The CDR3 nucleotides are TGTGCCAGCGGGGACGCGGGAAATGAAAAACTGTTTTTT. This sequence encodes CASGDAGNEKLFF.

This clonotype was seen at least ten times. V gene TRBV29-1 combines with J gene TRBJ1-1; D gene uncertain. Germline lookup yields CDR1 SQVTM and CDR2 ANQGSEA. Trimming took off 3 bases at V and 0 bases at J, with 8 bases between the two ends. This CDR3 is built from 13 residues. In DNA, the CDR3 is TGCAGCGTTGACGGACGGATGAACACTGAAGCTTTCTTT. Encoded protein: CSVDGRMNTEAFF. Using reference TRBV29-1 and TRBJ1-1 for the parts outside the CDR3, the full variable domain is SAVISQKPSRDICQRGTSLTIQCQVDSQVTMMFWYRQQPGQSLTLIATANQGSEATYESGFVIDKFPISRPNLTFSTLTVSNMSPEDSSIYLCSVDGRMNTEAFFGQGTRLTVV.

This clonotype has only a few counts. The chain employs TRBV19 and TRBJ1-2; D not certain. Trimming took off 6 bases at V and 8 bases at J, with 16 bases between the two ends. Germline lookup yields CDR1 LNHDA and CDR2 SQIVND (reference sequence). The CDR3 totals 13 residues. CDR3 protein: CASREDLPGGYTF. Written as DNA, the CDR3 is TGTGCCAGTAGGGAGGACCTTCCCGGGGGCTACACCTTC.

The V and J genes are TRBV6-6 and TRBJ1-1; 8 bases match TRBD1. The trim removed 2 bases at V and 10 bases at J, leaving 6 bases unmatched. The CDR3 contains 13 residues. Germline CDR1 reads MNHNY; CDR2 reads SVGAGI (reference sequence). CDR3 coding DNA: TGTGCCAGCAGTTACGCACAGGGGGATGGAGCTTTCTTT. It codes for CASSYAQGDGAFF.